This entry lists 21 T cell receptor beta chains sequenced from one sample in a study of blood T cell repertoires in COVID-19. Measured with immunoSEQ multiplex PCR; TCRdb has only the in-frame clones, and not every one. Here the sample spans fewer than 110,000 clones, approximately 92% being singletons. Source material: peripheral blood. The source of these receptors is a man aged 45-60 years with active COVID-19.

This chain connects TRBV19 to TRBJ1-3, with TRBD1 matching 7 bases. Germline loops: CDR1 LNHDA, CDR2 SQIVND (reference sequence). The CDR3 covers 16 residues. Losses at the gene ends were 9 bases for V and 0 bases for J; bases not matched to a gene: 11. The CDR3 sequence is CASSINRGASGNTIYF. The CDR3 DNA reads TGTGCCAGCTCCATAAACAGGGGTGCCTCTGGAAACACCATATATTTT.

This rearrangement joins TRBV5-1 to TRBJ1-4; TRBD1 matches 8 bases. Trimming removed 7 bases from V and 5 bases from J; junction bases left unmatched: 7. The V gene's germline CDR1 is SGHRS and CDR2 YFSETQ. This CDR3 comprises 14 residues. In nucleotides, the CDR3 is TGCGCCAGCGGGGACGGGACAGGCAATGAAAAACTGTTTTTT. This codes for CASGDGTGNEKLFF.

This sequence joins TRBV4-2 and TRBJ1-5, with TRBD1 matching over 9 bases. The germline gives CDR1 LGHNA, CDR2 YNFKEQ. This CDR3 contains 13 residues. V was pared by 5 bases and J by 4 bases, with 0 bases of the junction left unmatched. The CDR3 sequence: CASSGTGNQPQHF. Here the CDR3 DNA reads TGTGCCAGCAGCGGGACAGGGAATCAGCCCCAGCATTTT.

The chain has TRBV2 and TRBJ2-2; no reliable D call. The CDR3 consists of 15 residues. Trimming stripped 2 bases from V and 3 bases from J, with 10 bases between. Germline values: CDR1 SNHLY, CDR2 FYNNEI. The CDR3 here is CASSELGAHTGELFF. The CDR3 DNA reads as TGTGCCAGCAGTGAACTTGGAGCCCACACCGGGGAGCTGTTTTTT. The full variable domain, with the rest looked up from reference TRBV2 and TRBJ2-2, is EPEVTQTPSHQVTQMGQEVILRCVPISNHLYFYWYRQILGQKVEFLVSFYNNEISEKSEIFDDQFSVERPDGSNFTLKIRSTKLEDSAMYFCASSELGAHTGELFFGEGSRLTVL.

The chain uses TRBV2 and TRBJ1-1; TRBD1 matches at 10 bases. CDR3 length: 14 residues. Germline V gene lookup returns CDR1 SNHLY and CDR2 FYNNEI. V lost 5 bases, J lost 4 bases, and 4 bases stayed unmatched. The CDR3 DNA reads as TGTGCCAGCAGTCGGGACAGGGGAGGCACTGAAGCTTTCTTT. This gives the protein CASSRDRGGTEAFF.

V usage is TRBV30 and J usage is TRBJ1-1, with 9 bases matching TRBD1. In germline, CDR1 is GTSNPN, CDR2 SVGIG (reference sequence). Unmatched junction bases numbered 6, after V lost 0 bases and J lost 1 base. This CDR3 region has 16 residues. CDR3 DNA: TGTGCCTGGAGTGTACGGGACAGGGACAGGAACACTGAAGCTTTCTTT. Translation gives CAWSVRDRDRNTEAFF. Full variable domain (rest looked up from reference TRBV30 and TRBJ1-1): SQTIHQWPATLVQPVGSPLSLECTVEGTSNPNLYWYRQAAGRGLQLLFYSVGIGQISSEVPQNLSASRPQDRQFILSSKKLLLSDSGFYLCAWSVRDRDRNTEAFFGQGTRLTVV.

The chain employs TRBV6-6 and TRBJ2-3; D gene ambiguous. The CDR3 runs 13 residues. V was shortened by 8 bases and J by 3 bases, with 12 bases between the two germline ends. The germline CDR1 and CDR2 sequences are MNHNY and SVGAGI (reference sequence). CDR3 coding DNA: TGTGCCAGCGCCGCTTCTAGGACAGATACGCAGTATTTT. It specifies CASAASRTDTQYF.

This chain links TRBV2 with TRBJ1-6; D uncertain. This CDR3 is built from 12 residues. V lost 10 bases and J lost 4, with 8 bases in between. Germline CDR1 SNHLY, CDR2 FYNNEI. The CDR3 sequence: CATGWYNSPLHF. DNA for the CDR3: TGTGCCACCGGGTGGTATAATTCACCCCTCCACTTT.

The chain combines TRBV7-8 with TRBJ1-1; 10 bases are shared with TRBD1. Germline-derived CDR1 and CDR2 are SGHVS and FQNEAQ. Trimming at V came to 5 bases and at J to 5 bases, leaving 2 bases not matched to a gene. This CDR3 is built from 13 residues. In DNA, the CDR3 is TGTGCCAGCAGCCAGGGACAGGGGACTGAAGCTTTCTTT. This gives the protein CASSQGQGTEAFF.

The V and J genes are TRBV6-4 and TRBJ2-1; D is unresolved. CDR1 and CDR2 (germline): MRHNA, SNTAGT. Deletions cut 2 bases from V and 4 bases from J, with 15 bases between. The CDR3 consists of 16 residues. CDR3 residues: CASSDMTPFMYNEQFF. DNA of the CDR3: TGTGCCAGCAGTGACATGACTCCCTTTATGTACAATGAGCAGTTCTTC.

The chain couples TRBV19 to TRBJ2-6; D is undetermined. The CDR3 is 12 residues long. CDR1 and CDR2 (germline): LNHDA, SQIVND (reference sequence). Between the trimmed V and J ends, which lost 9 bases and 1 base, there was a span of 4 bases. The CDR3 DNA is TGTGCCAGCCTTTCTGGGGCCAACGTCCTGACTTTC. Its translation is CASLSGANVLTF.

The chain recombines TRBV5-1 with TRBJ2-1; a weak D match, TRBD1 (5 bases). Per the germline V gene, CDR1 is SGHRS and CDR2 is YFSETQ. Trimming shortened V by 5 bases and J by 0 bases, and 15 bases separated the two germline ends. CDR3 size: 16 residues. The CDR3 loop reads CASRPDSSSSYNEQFF. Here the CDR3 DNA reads TGCGCCAGCAGACCCGACAGTTCAAGCTCCTACAATGAGCAGTTCTTC.

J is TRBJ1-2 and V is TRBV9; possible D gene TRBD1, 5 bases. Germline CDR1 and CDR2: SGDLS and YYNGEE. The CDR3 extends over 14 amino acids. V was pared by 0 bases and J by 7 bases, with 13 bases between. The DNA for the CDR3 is TGTGCCAGCAGCGTAGGGGCCGAGACAGCTGGCTACACCTTC. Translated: CASSVGAETAGYTF.

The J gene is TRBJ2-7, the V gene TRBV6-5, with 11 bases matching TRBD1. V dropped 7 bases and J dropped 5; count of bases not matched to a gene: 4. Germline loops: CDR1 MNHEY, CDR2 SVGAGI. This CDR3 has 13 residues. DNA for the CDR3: TGTGCCAGCATCACGGACAGGGGGCACGAGCAGTACTTC. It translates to CASITDRGHEQYF.

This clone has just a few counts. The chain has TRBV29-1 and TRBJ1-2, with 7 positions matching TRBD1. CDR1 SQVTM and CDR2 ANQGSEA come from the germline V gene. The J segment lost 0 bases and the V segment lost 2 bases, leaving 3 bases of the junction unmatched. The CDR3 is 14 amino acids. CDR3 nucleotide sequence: TGCAGCGTTGAACGACAGGGCGCTAACTATGGCTACACCTTC. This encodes CSVERQGANYGYTF. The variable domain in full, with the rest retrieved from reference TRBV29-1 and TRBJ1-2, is SAVISQKPSRDICQRGTSLTIQCQVDSQVTMMFWYRQQPGQSLTLIATANQGSEATYESGFVIDKFPISRPNLTFSTLTVSNMSPEDSSIYLCSVERQGANYGYTFGSGTRLTVV.

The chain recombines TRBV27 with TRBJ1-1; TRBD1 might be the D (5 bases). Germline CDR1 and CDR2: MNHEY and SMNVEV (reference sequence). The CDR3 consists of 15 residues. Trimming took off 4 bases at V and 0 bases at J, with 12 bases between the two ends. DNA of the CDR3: TGTGCCAGCAGTTCAAGGTGGGGCATGAACACTGAAGCTTTCTTT. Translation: CASSSRWGMNTEAFF.

The CDR3 DNA reads TGTGCCAGTAGTATAAGCAGACAGGCCACTGAAGCTTTCTTT. The encoded protein is CASSISRQATEAFF. V and J are TRBV19 and TRBJ1-1; TRBD1 is a possible D gene (6 bases). V dropped 2 bases and J dropped 4 bases, with 11 bases sitting between them. This CDR3 region has 14 residues. Looked up from germline, CDR1 is LNHDA and CDR2 is SQIVND (reference sequence).

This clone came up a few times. In nucleotides, the CDR3 is TGTGCCAGCAAAAACCCGGACAGGGACTATGGCTACACCTTC. This translates into CASKNPDRDYGYTF. The chain uses TRBV28 and TRBJ1-2, with 8 bases identical to TRBD1. V lost 7 bases, J lost 3 bases, and 7 bases stayed unmatched. CDR1 is MDHEN, CDR2 SYDVKM, per germline. The CDR3 is made up of 14 amino acids.

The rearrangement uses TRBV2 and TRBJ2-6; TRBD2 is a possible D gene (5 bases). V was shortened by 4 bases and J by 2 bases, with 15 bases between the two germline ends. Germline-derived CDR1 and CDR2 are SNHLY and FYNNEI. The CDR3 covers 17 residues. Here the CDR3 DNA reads TGTGCCAGCAGTGTGTTGGCGGGCCCTCCTGGGGCCAACGTCCTGACTTTC. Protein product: CASSVLAGPPGANVLTF.

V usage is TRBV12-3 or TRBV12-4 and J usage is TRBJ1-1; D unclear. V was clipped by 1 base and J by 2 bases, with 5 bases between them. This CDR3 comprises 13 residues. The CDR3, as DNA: TGTGCCAGCAGTTTAGTGTTAAACACTGAAGCTTTCTTT. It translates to CASSLVLNTEAFF.

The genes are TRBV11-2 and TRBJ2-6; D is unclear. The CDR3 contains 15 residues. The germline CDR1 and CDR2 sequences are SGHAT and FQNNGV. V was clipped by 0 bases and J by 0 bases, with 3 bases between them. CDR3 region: CASSLDLSGANVLTF. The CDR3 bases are TGTGCCAGCAGCTTAGACCTCTCTGGGGCCAACGTCCTGACTTTC.